The 5 T cell receptor beta chains listed next were all sequenced from one sample in a study of response to subunit inactivated influenza vaccine. One entry per CDR3 protein, called by TCRdb with MiXCR from the RT-PCR reads. The table shows 430,000 or so distinct CDR3 sequences, with approximately 10% occurring only once. Here the sequenced sample was PBMCs from blood, taken about 40 days after vaccination. Receptors were obtained from a man aged 50 to 59 who received an inactivated influenza vaccine.

The chain links TRBV5-4 to TRBJ2-5, with 10 nucleotides matching TRBD2. Unmatched junction bases numbered 7, after V lost 2 bases and J lost 3 bases. The CDR3 covers 16 residues. Germline CDR1 is SGHNT and CDR2 is YYREEE (reference sequence). CDR3 in DNA: TGTGCCAGCAGCTTCTCCAGCGGGGGGGCGAAAGAGACCCAGTACTTC. Translation: CASSFSSGGAKETQYF.

This clonotype was seen more than once but under ten times. V gene TRBV4-3 combines with J gene TRBJ2-1; either TRBD1 or TRBD2 may fit D (6 bases each). The germline V gene encodes CDR1 LGHNA and CDR2 YSLEER. V shed 4 bases and J shed 3 bases, with 16 bases lying between them. This CDR3 is 16 amino acids long. In DNA, the CDR3 is TGCGCCAGCAGCCCGAGGGGGACTCGAGACTACAATGAGCAGTTCTTC. Protein sequence: CASSPRGTRDYNEQFF.

This clonotype was seen repeatedly, ten times or more. This chain joins TRBV12-3 or TRBV12-4 and TRBJ2-7, with D hard to call. This CDR3 is 13 amino acids long. The V end was cut by 2 bases, the J end by 2 bases, with 7 bases between. The DNA for the CDR3 is TGTGCCAGCAGTTTAAATGAGGCCTACGAGCAGTACTTC. Protein product: CASSLNEAYEQYF.

The V and J genes are TRBV7-2 and TRBJ1-2; D gene unclear. Germline V gene lookup returns CDR1 SGHTA and CDR2 FQGNSA. This CDR3 spans 11 amino acids. Trimming shortened V by 2 bases and J by 4 bases, and 2 bases separated the two germline ends. This chain's CDR3 is CASSLSYGYTF. The CDR3 nucleotides read TGTGCCAGCAGCTTAAGCTATGGCTACACCTTC. The entire variable domain, with the rest obtained from reference TRBV7-2 and TRBJ1-2, is as follows: GAGVSQSPSNKVTEKGKDVELRCDPISGHTALYWYRQSLGQGLEFLIYFQGNSAPDKSGLPSDRFSAERTGGSVSTLTIQRTQQEDSAVYLCASSLSYGYTFGSGTRLTVV.

This clonotype was counted only a few times. This chain joins TRBV7-8 and TRBJ2-7; TRBD1 matches at 11 bases. Germline-derived CDR1 and CDR2 are SGHVS and FQNEAQ. This CDR3 is 16 amino acids long. J lost 5 bases, V lost 1 base, and 7 bases had no gene match. The CDR3 region is CASSLGTGGMMDEQYF. DNA of the CDR3: TGTGCCAGCAGCTTAGGGACAGGGGGCATGATGGACGAGCAGTACTTC. The entire variable domain, with the rest obtained from reference TRBV7-8 and TRBJ2-7, is as follows: GAGVSQSPRYKVAKRGQDVALRCDPISGHVSLFWYQQALGQGPEFLTYFQNEAQLDKSGLPSDRFFAERPEGSVSTLKIQRTQQEDSAVYLCASSLGTGGMMDEQYFGPGTRLTVT.